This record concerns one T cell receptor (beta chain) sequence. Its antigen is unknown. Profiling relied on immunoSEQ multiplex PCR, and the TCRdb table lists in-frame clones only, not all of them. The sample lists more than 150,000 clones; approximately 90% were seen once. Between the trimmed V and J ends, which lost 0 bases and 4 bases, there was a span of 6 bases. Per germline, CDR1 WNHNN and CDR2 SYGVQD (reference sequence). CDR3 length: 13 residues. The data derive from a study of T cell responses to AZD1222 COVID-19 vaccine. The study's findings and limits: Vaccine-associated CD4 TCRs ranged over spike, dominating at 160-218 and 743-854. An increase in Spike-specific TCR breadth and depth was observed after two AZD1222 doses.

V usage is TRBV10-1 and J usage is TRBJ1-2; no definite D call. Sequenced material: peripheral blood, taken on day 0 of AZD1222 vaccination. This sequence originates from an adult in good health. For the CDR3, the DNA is TGCGCCAGCAGTGAGTCATACACCTATGGCTACACCTTC. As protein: CASSESYTYGYTF.